A single sample gave rise to the 17 T cell receptor beta chains below, sequenced in a study of CD8 T cells in ankylosing spondylitis. TCRdb reprocessed the 5' RACE reads via MiXCR and lists one record per CDR3 protein. The table has 200,000 to 300,000 distinct CDR3 sequences, roughly a tenth seen once. Sequencing used blood, either unsorted or a sorted T cell fraction (not recorded which). Receptor source: a male donor with ankylosing spondylitis or in good health (not recorded which).

There are a few counts of this clonotype. This chain links TRBV20-1 with TRBJ2-3; possibly TRBD2 for D (7 bases). The CDR3 contains 14 residues. From germline, CDR1 is DFQATT and CDR2 SNEGSKA (reference sequence). The ends were cut back, 7 bases at V and 4 bases at J, with 18 bases in the middle. The chain's CDR3 is CSVGEGGAPDTQYF. The DNA for the CDR3 is TGCAGTGTCGGGGAGGGGGGGGCCCCAGATACGCAGTATTTT.

This clonotype was observed a handful of times. The gene calls are TRBV10-2 and TRBJ1-2, with TRBD1 matching over 8 bases. Germline V gene sequence: CDR1 WSHSY, CDR2 SAAADI. V shed 7 bases and J 8 bases; nucleotides not matched to a gene: 9. The CDR3 is 13 residues long. The DNA of the CDR3 is TGCGCCAGCACTCAGACAGGGGTCGGGGGCTACACCTTC. Protein product: CASTQTGVGGYTF.

V gene TRBV29-1 combines with J gene TRBJ1-5, with 7 bases identical to TRBD1. This CDR3 has 13 residues. The V and J ends lost 7 bases and 6 bases, in that order; junction bases with no gene match: 9. Germline lookup yields CDR1 SQVTM and CDR2 ANQGSEA. The chain's CDR3 is CSGRQGPGQPQHF. The CDR3 nucleotides are TGCAGCGGACGACAGGGCCCGGGTCAGCCCCAGCATTTT.

V gene TRBV5-5 combines with J gene TRBJ2-6; the D is unclear. In germline, CDR1 is SGHKS, CDR2 YYEKEE (reference sequence). The CDR3 has 13 residues. V was cut by 7 bases and J by 2 bases, with 7 bases left in between. The CDR3 region has the DNA TGTGCCAGCGAGGCCACTGGGGCCAACGTCCTGACTTTC. Translating it yields CASEATGANVLTF.

The chain carries TRBV7-9 and TRBJ2-7; D perhaps matches TRBD2 (6 bases). V lost 5 bases and J 2 bases, leaving 13 bases between the germline ends. The CDR3 is made up of 14 amino acids. Germline CDR1 and CDR2: SEHNR and FQNEAQ (reference sequence). For the CDR3, the DNA is TGTGCCAGCAGCGTGGGACTGGATCCCTACGAGCAGTACTTC. It is translated as CASSVGLDPYEQYF.

This clonotype was detected only a few times. The CDR3 reads CSVLPDSTYEQYF. The CDR3 DNA is TGCAGCGTCCTTCCTGACAGCACCTACGAGCAGTACTTC. The chain combines TRBV29-1 with TRBJ2-7, with D perhaps matching TRBD1 (5 bases). The CDR3 length is 13 residues. Germline V gene sequence: CDR1 SQVTM, CDR2 ANQGSEA. Trimming stripped 6 bases from V and 2 bases from J, with 14 bases between.

At least ten counts were recorded for this clonotype. Here the CDR3 DNA reads TGCAGCGTTGAGGGCCGGGGGAGAGATACGCAGTATTTT. Protein: CSVEGRGRDTQYF. V gene TRBV29-1 combines with J gene TRBJ2-3, with TRBD2 as a possible D gene (6 bases). The V gene lost 3 bases and the J gene lost 5 bases, with 12 bases spanning the gap. The CDR3 is 13 residues long. The germline V gene has CDR1 SQVTM and CDR2 ANQGSEA.

This clonotype was detected ten times or more. This chain uses TRBV5-1 with TRBJ2-7; 9 nucleotides align to TRBD1. The CDR3 totals 15 residues. CDR1 is SGHRS, CDR2 YFSETQ, per germline. Trimming at V came to 0 bases and at J to 0 bases, leaving 1 base not matched to a gene. The CDR3 spells CASSLAGQGSYEQYF. CDR3 nucleotides: TGCGCCAGCAGCTTGGCGGGACAGGGCTCCTACGAGCAGTACTTC.

This clonotype occurred many times. The CDR3 is CASSLYEGPYNEQFF. In nucleotides, the CDR3 is TGTGCCAGCAGTTTGTACGAGGGGCCCTACAATGAGCAGTTCTTC. The gene calls are TRBV12-3 or TRBV12-4 and TRBJ2-1; D possibly matches TRBD1 or TRBD2 (5 bases each). This CDR3 is 15 amino acids long. V was clipped by 3 bases and J by 2 bases, with 11 bases between them.

This clonotype has a handful of counts. The genes are TRBV6-1 and TRBJ2-1, with D tentatively TRBD1 or TRBD2 (6 bases each). Germline CDR1 reads MNHNS; CDR2 reads SASEGT. The V and J ends lost 3 bases and 4 bases respectively, with 13 bases between them. The CDR3 is 15 residues long. Written as DNA, the CDR3 is TGTGCCAGCAGTGAGGGCAGGGGAGGTTACAATGAGCAGTTCTTC. Amino acids: CASSEGRGGYNEQFF.

The CDR3, as DNA: TGTGCCAGCAGTTACCGGCGGGAGCAGTACTTC. It encodes CASSYRREQYF. The chain carries TRBV6-5 and TRBJ2-7; D is uncertain. This CDR3 is built from 11 residues. The germline gives CDR1 MNHEY, CDR2 SVGAGI. Between the trimmed V and J ends, which lost 2 bases and 7 bases, there was a span of 6 bases.

Ten or more counts support this clonotype. This chain joins TRBV13 and TRBJ2-7; D is perhaps TRBD1 or TRBD2 (5 bases each). This CDR3 region has 15 residues. CDR1 is PRHDT and CDR2 is FYEKMQ in the germline V gene (reference sequence). V shed 5 bases and J shed 3 bases, with 17 bases lying between them. The DNA for the CDR3 is TGTGCCAGCAGCGTCTCCGGGACCCCCGTCTACGAGCAGTACTTC. Translated: CASSVSGTPVYEQYF.

This clonotype came up many times. The chain carries TRBV5-1 and TRBJ1-1; maybe TRBD1 (6 bases). The length of the CDR3 is 13 residues. Trimming took off 3 bases at V and 1 base at J, with 7 bases between the two ends. The germline gives CDR1 SGHRS, CDR2 YFSETQ. The CDR3 nucleotides are TGCGCCAGCAGCTGGGGACAGAACACTGAAGCTTTCTTT. Translating it yields CASSWGQNTEAFF.

This clonotype showed up many times. The CDR3 spells CSVEDQGAGTEAFF. In DNA form, the CDR3 reads TGCAGCGTTGAAGATCAGGGGGCTGGCACTGAAGCTTTCTTT. The chain recombines TRBV29-1 with TRBJ1-1; 8 bases agree with TRBD1. The length of the CDR3 is 14 residues. V was pared by 0 bases and J by 4 bases, with 4 bases of the junction left unmatched. Germline V lookup: CDR1 SQVTM, CDR2 ANQGSEA.

This clonotype was seen repeatedly, ten times or more. The chain joins TRBV2 to TRBJ1-1, with 9 bases identical to TRBD1. With 6 bases clipped from V and 5 bases from J, the junction kept 7 bases outside the gene matches. The CDR3 covers 14 residues. CDR1 and CDR2 (germline): SNHLY, FYNNEI. Here the CDR3 reads CASRQGAGNTEAFF. As DNA, the CDR3 is TGTGCCAGCAGACAGGGGGCGGGGAATACTGAAGCTTTCTTT.

This clonotype came up many times. The chain couples TRBV2 to TRBJ2-1; D may be TRBD2 (6 bases). Trimming cost V 4 bases and J 4 bases, with 8 bases left between them. The CDR3 totals 13 residues. Germline CDR1 is SNHLY and CDR2 is FYNNEI. Here the CDR3 DNA reads TGTGCCAGCAGTGGCCGGGGGTACAATGAGCAGTTCTTC. It is translated as CASSGRGYNEQFF.

The table lists this clonotype with many counts. The V call is TRBV6-5, the J call TRBJ2-3, with D possibly being TRBD1 (6 bases). Germline V gene data show CDR1 as MNHEY and CDR2 as SVGAGI. This CDR3 region has 18 residues. Trimming cost V 0 bases and J 0 bases, with 16 bases left between them. The CDR3 nucleotides are TGTGCCAGCAGTTACTCGCGATGGACAGCGCCTAGCACAGATACGCAGTATTTT. It specifies CASSYSRWTAPSTDTQYF.